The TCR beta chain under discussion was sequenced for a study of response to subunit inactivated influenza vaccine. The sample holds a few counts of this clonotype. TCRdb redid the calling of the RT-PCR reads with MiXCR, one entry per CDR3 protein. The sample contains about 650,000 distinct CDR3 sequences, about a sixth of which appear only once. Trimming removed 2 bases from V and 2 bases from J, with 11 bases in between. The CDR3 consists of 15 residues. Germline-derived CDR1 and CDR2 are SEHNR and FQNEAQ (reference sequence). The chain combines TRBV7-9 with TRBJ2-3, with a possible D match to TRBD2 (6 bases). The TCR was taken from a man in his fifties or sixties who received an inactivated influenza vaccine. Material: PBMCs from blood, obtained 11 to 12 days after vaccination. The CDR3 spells CASSLRREPTDTQYF. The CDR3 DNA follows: TGTGCCAGCAGCTTACGCCGGGAGCCCACAGATACGCAGTATTTT.